One and the same sample provided the 16 T cell receptor beta chains below, sequenced in a study of graft-versus-host responses after intestinal transplantation. Clones were sequenced by immunoSEQ multiplex PCR, and TCRdb holds only the in-frame ones, with some missing. The repertoire holds around 97,000 clones, with about nine tenths as singletons. Their antigens are not known. Sequenced material: unstimulated CD4+ T cells sorted from spleen or lymph node cells, taken before transplant. These receptors originate from a human donor who was the organ donor for an intestinal transplant.

The chain uses TRBV19 and TRBJ2-1; possible D gene TRBD2, 7 bases. V was shortened by 7 bases and J by 2 bases, with 18 bases between the two germline ends. The CDR3 consists of 16 residues. Germline V lookup: CDR1 LNHDA, CDR2 SQIVND (reference sequence). CDR3 loop: CASTVIRGGTYNEQFF. In DNA, the CDR3 is TGTGCCAGTACCGTTATAAGGGGGGGTACCTACAATGAGCAGTTCTTC.

This clone was found once. The chain carries TRBV27 and TRBJ1-6; possibly TRBD1 for D (6 bases). Germline V lookup: CDR1 MNHEY, CDR2 SMNVEV (reference sequence). The CDR3 contains 14 residues. V lost 7 bases and J 9 bases, leaving 16 bases between the germline ends. CDR3 sequence reads: CASTFGGAGSPLHF. CDR3 in DNA: TGTGCCAGCACCTTTGGGGGCGCCGGTTCACCCCTCCACTTT.

The J gene is TRBJ2-1, the V gene TRBV11-3, with 8 bases identical to TRBD2. V shed 1 base and J 2 bases; nucleotides not matched to a gene: 1. The CDR3 has 15 amino acids. From germline, CDR1 is SGHNT and CDR2 YENEEA. CDR3 DNA: TGTGCCAGCAGCTTAGCGGGGGGGCCCTACAATGAGCAGTTCTTC. This gives the protein CASSLAGGPYNEQFF.

The V and J genes are TRBV4-1 and TRBJ2-7; TRBD1 agrees at 11 bases. Germline trimming cut 1 base from V and 6 bases from J; bases unmatched to any gene: 5. The V gene's germline CDR1 is MGHRA and CDR2 YSYEKL. The CDR3 has 15 amino acids. CDR3 region: CASSQADRGQGEQYF. CDR3 coding DNA: TGCGCCAGCAGCCAAGCGGACAGGGGGCAAGGCGAGCAGTACTTC.

The V gene is TRBV6-6, the J gene TRBJ1-1, with D maybe TRBD1 (5 bases). The CDR3 runs to 15 residues. V lost 5 bases to trimming and J lost 0 bases, with 13 bases between them. Looked up from germline, CDR1 is MNHNY and CDR2 is SVGAGI (reference sequence). The CDR3 reads CASSHSRALNTEAFF. As DNA, the CDR3 is TGTGCCAGCAGTCATTCCAGGGCCCTGAACACTGAAGCTTTCTTT.

This rearrangement joins TRBV7-3 to TRBJ2-2, with 8 bases that match TRBD2. Trimming cost V 5 bases and J 6 bases; bases outside gene matches: 17. The germline V gene has CDR1 SGHTA and CDR2 FQGTGA. This CDR3 is built from 18 residues. The CDR3 nucleotides are TGTGCCAGCAGCCCCACCGGAGGGACCCAGCGGGGGTCCGGGGAGCTGTTTTTT. This encodes CASSPTGGTQRGSGELFF.

This rearrangement joins TRBV4-3 to TRBJ2-6; D is undetermined. V gave up 4 bases and J gave up 3 bases, with 7 bases separating them. The CDR3 runs 14 residues. The germline V gene has CDR1 LGHNA and CDR2 YSLEER. DNA for the CDR3: TGCGCCAGCAGCCGGAACAGTGGGGCCAACGTCCTGACTTTC. Translation gives CASSRNSGANVLTF.

This clone was seen a handful of times. The chain has TRBV6-6 and TRBJ1-3; TRBD1 aligns across 7 bases. Germline CDR1 is MNHNY and CDR2 is SVGAGI (reference sequence). This CDR3 has 14 residues. V was pared by 6 bases and J by 4 bases, with 6 bases of the junction left unmatched. The CDR3 protein is CASRGDREGNTIYF. CDR3 nucleotides: TGTGCCAGCAGAGGTGACAGGGAAGGAAACACCATATATTTT.

The chain links TRBV7-3 to TRBJ2-5; 8 positions agree with TRBD2. This CDR3 contains 16 residues. CDR1 and CDR2 from the germline V gene are SGHTA and FQGTGA. V shed 0 bases, J shed 2 bases, and the junction held 5 bases outside the gene matches. CDR3 sequence: CASSLTGGGPQETQYF. In DNA, the CDR3 is TGTGCCAGCAGCTTAACGGGCGGGGGGCCTCAAGAGACCCAGTACTTC.

This clone occurred once. This chain joins TRBV5-6 and TRBJ2-7; D perhaps matches TRBD2 (6 bases). V gave up 2 bases and J gave up 2 bases, with 17 bases separating them. This CDR3 has 16 amino acids. CDR1 SGHDT and CDR2 YYEEEE come from the germline V gene. The CDR3 coding sequence is TGTGCCAGCAGCTTTGGTGGTGGGGGGAGAACCTACGAGCAGTACTTC. Translated, it gives CASSFGGGGRTYEQYF.

V and J are TRBV7-9 and TRBJ2-3; 8 bases fit TRBD2. The CDR3 consists of 15 residues. V gave up 5 bases and J gave up 0 bases; unmatched junction bases: 4. The germline CDR1 and CDR2 sequences are SEHNR and FQNEAQ (reference sequence). CDR3 bases: TGTGCCAGCAGCGACGGGGGGGGGAGCACAGATACGCAGTATTTT. Translated, it gives CASSDGGGSTDTQYF.

The V call is TRBV20-1, the J call TRBJ1-3; no firm D call. Trimming stripped 7 bases from V and 2 bases from J, with 6 bases between. Germline CDR1 DFQATT, CDR2 SNEGSKA (reference sequence). The CDR3 consists of 11 residues. The CDR3 here is CSGEAGNTIYF. CDR3 in DNA: TGCAGTGGGGAGGCTGGAAACACCATATATTTT.

The V and J genes are TRBV20-1 and TRBJ1-1; no clear D. The CDR3 runs to 11 residues. CDR1 and CDR2 (germline): DFQATT, SNEGSKA (reference sequence). V lost 8 bases and J 5 bases, leaving 12 bases between the germline ends. As DNA, the CDR3 is TGCAGTATCCTACCGGGTACTGAAGCTTTCTTT. Translating gives CSILPGTEAFF.

The V call is TRBV6-6, the J call TRBJ2-7; maybe TRBD1 (5 bases). Trimming took 6 bases from V and 3 from J, leaving 12 bases between them. The CDR3 consists of 13 residues. Germline-derived CDR1 and CDR2 are MNHNY and SVGAGI (reference sequence). CDR3 protein: CASRRTLNYEQYF. CDR3 DNA: TGTGCCAGCAGACGGACACTCAACTACGAGCAGTACTTC.

This clone is a singleton in its sample. J is TRBJ2-3 and V is TRBV6-6; 7 bases agree with TRBD1. V shed 6 bases, J shed 1 base, and the junction held 4 bases outside the gene matches. Germline CDR1 MNHNY, CDR2 SVGAGI (reference sequence). The CDR3 extends over 14 amino acids. The CDR3 sequence is CASRRDRGTDTQYF. The CDR3 coding sequence is TGTGCCAGCAGAAGAGACAGGGGCACAGATACGCAGTATTTT.

The rearrangement uses TRBV5-6 and TRBJ2-7; 9 bases match TRBD1. This CDR3 comprises 13 residues. V was clipped by 4 bases and J by 4 bases; unmatched bases: 3. Germline V gene sequence: CDR1 SGHDT, CDR2 YYEEEE. CDR3 DNA: TGTGCCAGCAGCCTACAGGGGGCATACGAGCAGTACTTC. Protein: CASSLQGAYEQYF.